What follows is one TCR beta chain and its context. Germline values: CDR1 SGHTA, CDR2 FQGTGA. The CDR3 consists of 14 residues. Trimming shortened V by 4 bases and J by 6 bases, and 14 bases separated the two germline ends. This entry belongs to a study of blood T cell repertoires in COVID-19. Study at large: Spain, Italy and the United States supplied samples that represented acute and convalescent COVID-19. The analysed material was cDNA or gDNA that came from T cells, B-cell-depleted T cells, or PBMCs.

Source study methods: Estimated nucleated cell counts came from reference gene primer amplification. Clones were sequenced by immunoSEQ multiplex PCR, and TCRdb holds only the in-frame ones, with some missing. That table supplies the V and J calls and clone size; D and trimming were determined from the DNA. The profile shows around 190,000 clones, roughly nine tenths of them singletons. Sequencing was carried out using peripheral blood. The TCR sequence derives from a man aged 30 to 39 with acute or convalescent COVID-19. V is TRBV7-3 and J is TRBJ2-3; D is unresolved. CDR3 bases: TGTGCCAGCAGCTCAAAGACTGGCGCCGATACGCAGTATTTT. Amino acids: CASSSKTGADTQYF.